Included here is one T cell receptor beta chain sequence, with context. Its recognized antigen is unknown. Per-base qualities were not stored, and no clone one base away is much larger. The CDR3 regions of human TCRbeta chains were analyzed by immunosequencing. In the authors' own workflow: TCRs in the repertoires were compared against a reference library of SARS-CoV-2-specific TCRs that had been generated with the MIRA antigen-specificity platform. Breadth meant the fraction of unique TCRs that were SARS-CoV-2-associated, whereas depth meant the fraction of total T cells that were SARS-CoV-2-associated. Each spike-specific TCR was assigned to its reactive spike region and to a CD4 or CD8 class using the MIRA data. Log10-transformed breadth and depth values were compared by one-way ANOVA with Sidak's multiple comparisons tests. As stored in TCRdb, this immuneACCESS dataset retains in-frame rearrangements with V and J assigned. A fraction of the clones does not appear; measured against another copy, unresolved V genes explain less than half of the discrepancy, and the remainder lacks a known reason. The DNA was the basis for D and trimming; V, J and clone size are from that table. The sample profile shows 100,000 or so clones; around 89% of them were found once. Under 3% of the sample rests with the top ten.

The data belong to a study of T cell responses to AZD1222 COVID-19 vaccine (dated by TCRdb to about 2021). Some background on the complete study: Because spike-specific TCR depth and breadth did not differ between the two schedules, AZD1222 recipients who got a second dose at roughly 4 weeks were pooled with those who got a second dose at roughly 12 weeks. TCR sequencing was performed for about 250 trial participants, of whom about 200 were given two doses of AZD1222 and some 26 were given two doses of MenACWY control vaccine. Enrollment into the trials was organized by age into subgroups of 18-55, 56-69 and 70-plus years, and those subgroups contained roughly 150, 30 and 60 TCR-sequenced participants, respectively.

The sample's time point label, in plain terms: baseline before first vaccination. Vaccinee samples came from UK trials COV001 and COV002, including a single-blind randomized controlled phase 2/3 trial of AZD1222 (ChAdOx1 nCoV-19) in healthy adults. For TCRbeta chain sequencing, PBMC samples were collected from trial participants at day 0 and at day 28 after the second dose. On the study overall, not on this receptor specifically: Participants were mostly white British, with more females than males. The authors suggested clonal diversity may have been underestimated. The vaccine-associated CD4 TCRs covered the entire spike protein, and the dominant responses fell in regions 160-218 and 743-854. Because no samples from the day 14 peak response were available, repertoires could be characterized only after the peak T cell response. Reportedly, close to half of the unique spike-specific TCRs recognized epitopes lying outside the regions that are mutated in the B.1.351 and B.1.1.7 variants. A significant rise in spike-specific TCR breadth and depth was observed after two AZD1222 doses relative to day 0 and relative to MenACWY recipients. Only a handful of AZD1222 recipients were SARS-CoV-2 seropositive at baseline, limiting conclusions about previously exposed vaccinees. The 56-69-year group was small, and its depth increase did not reach significance, likely because of low power.

Here the sequenced sample was peripheral blood, taken on day 0 of AZD1222 vaccination. This receptor was obtained from an adult in good health.

Here the CDR3 is given as CASSPPGGRPGTEAFF. The DNA is as follows: TGTGCCAGCAGTCCACCTGGTGGCAGACCGGGGACTGAAGCTTTCTTT. The V and J genes are TRBV28 and TRBJ1-1; the D gene identity is not certain. Reading from cysteine to phenylalanine, the CDR3 counts 16 amino acids. The kept DNA is CDR3 alone, 48 bases in frame from the first base. Between the V and J ends, shortened by 5 bases and 5 bases respectively, the junction contains 21 bases. The germline V gene supplies CDR1 MDHEN and CDR2 SYDVKM.